The clone carrying this T cell receptor beta chain showed up many times. Germline loops: CDR1 SGHKS, CDR2 YYEKEE (reference sequence). CDR3 size: 15 residues. J was trimmed by 6 bases and V by 3 bases; bases with no gene match: 6. The sample belongs to a study of T-cell reconstitution after alpha-beta-depleted transplantation in children. Unique molecular identifiers were incorporated when the TCRbeta library was constructed. TCRdb reprocessed the PCR reads with MiXCR, giving one entry per CDR3 protein. This table holds a few hundred thousand distinct CDR3 sequences, more than 7.5% found once. The sequencing used PBMCs from the stem cell graft donor, collected from the stem cell graft. V gene TRBV5-5 combines with J gene TRBJ2-2; 9 bases match TRBD1. This TCR was sampled from a human donor who donated a stem cell graft to a child with SCID. The CDR3 reads CASSYLTGGAGELFF. CDR3 nucleotides: TGTGCCAGCAGCTATCTGACAGGGGGGGCCGGGGAGCTGTTTTTT.